A selection of T cell receptor beta chains follows, all from one sample in a study of cytomegalovirus exposure and HLA in healthy donors. Assay: immunoSEQ multiplex PCR; the TCRdb copy retains only in-frame clones and omits some. The table records approximately 120,000 clones, about 80% of them present only once. Sequenced material: PBMCs. Source of these receptors: a man aged 50 to 59 in good health and CMV-seronegative. Each CDR3 is given with its conserved first and last residue. D genes are given only for firm matches. Only part of the rows carry a size: once, few, many, or a class if the clone is expanded.

v_call	clone_size	cdr3_length	j_call	d_call	cdr3_nt	cdr3_aa
TRBV4-3	few	14	TRBJ1-2	.	TGCGCCAGCAGCCAAGATACCAGGGCCCATGGCTACACCTTC	CASSQDTRAHGYTF
TRBV6-1	.	13	TRBJ2-2	.	TGTGCCAGCAGTGAAATCATCACCGGGGAGCTGTTTTTT	CASSEIITGELFF
TRBV6-6	few	15	TRBJ2-3	.	TGTGCCAGCAGTTACTCTGGCGGTGGCACAGATACGCAGTATTTT	CASSYSGGGTDTQYF
TRBV7-2	.	14	TRBJ1-2	TRBD1	TGTGCCAGCAGCGAGGGACAGTCCCCAGGTCGCTACACCTTC	CASSEGQSPGRYTF
TRBV10-3	.	17	TRBJ1-2	TRBD1	TGTGCCATCAGCCCCCGAATGGGTGGACAGGGGGCCTATGGCTACACCTTC	CAISPRMGGQGAYGYTF
TRBV28	.	16	TRBJ1-3	.	TGTGCCAGCAGTAAGCCAGGGGTCCCCTCTGGAAACACCATATATTTT	CASSKPGVPSGNTIYF
TRBV19	.	18	TRBJ2-1	TRBD2	TGTGCCAGTAGCCCGGGACTAGCGGGAGGAACCCGACGCAATGAGCAGTTCTTC	CASSPGLAGGTRRNEQFF
TRBV5-1	.	17	TRBJ2-1	.	TGCGCCAGCAGCTCCCCGGTGGGCCTCAGCTCCTACAATGAGCAGTTCTTC	CASSSPVGLSSYNEQFF
TRBV28	.	18	TRBJ2-7	.	TGTGCCAGCAGTTTAACCCCGAGGGCAGGGAGGCACAGGTACGAGCAGTACTTC	CASSLTPRAGRHRYEQYF
TRBV2	few	12	TRBJ2-3	.	TGTGCCAGCAGTGATTCGGGAGATACGCAGTATTTT	CASSDSGDTQYF
TRBV30	few	11	TRBJ1-1	.	TGTGCCTGGAGAAGGGAAGGGGGAGCTTTCTTT	CAWRREGGAFF
TRBV6-5	once	11	TRBJ2-7	TRBD2	TGTGCCAGCTCGGGAGGATACGAGCAGTACTTC	CASSGGYEQYF
TRBV2	.	16	TRBJ1-5	.	TGTGCCAGCAGTGAGGAGGGCTATTATAGCAATCAGCCCCAGCATTTT	CASSEEGYYSNQPQHF
TRBV4-1	.	14	TRBJ2-2	TRBD1	TGCGCCAGCAGCCAAGATCAGGGGGTCGGGGAGCTGTTTTTT	CASSQDQGVGELFF
TRBV19	.	13	TRBJ1-1	TRBD1	TGTGCCAGTAGCGTGGACAGGGACACTGAAGCTTTCTTT	CASSVDRDTEAFF
TRBV11-2	.	13	TRBJ2-1	.	TGTGCCAGCAGCTCCCAGGGGAACAATGAGCAGTTCTTC	CASSSQGNNEQFF
TRBV7-9	.	14	TRBJ2-7	.	TGTGCCAGCAGCCTTAGCGGGACAGGGTACGAGCAGTACTTC	CASSLSGTGYEQYF
TRBV11-2	.	15	TRBJ2-7	TRBD2	TGTGCCAGCAGCTTAGAATACGGGGGGAACAACGAGCAGTACTTC	CASSLEYGGNNEQYF
TRBV14	.	16	TRBJ2-7	.	TGTGCCAGCAGCTCGACTCAGGGGCGAAGCTCCTACGAGCAGTACTTC	CASSSTQGRSSYEQYF
TRBV5-1	.	15	TRBJ2-1	.	TGCGCCAGCAGCTTGGACCAGGGCTCCTACAATGAGCAGTTCTTC	CASSLDQGSYNEQFF
TRBV11-2	once	15	TRBJ1-5	.	TGTGCCAGCAGCTTAGAAGGGAGTCTCAATCAGCCCCAGCATTTT	CASSLEGSLNQPQHF
TRBV10-1	.	14	TRBJ2-7	TRBD1	TGCGCCAGCAGTCGTGACAGGGTTTTGCTCGAGCAGTACTTC	CASSRDRVLLEQYF
TRBV2	.	15	TRBJ2-7	.	TGTGCCAGCAGCACTTCTGGACAGTTAATAAACGAGCAGTACTTC	CASSTSGQLINEQYF
TRBV7-9	.	15	TRBJ2-1	.	TGTGCCACCGACGACAGCTATTCCAGCAAAAGTGAGCAGTTCTTC	CATDDSYSSKSEQFF
TRBV28	.	16	TRBJ2-7	TRBD1	TGTGCCAGCAGTTTAGGGGGCGCAGGGGGAGCCTACGAGCAGTACTTC	CASSLGGAGGAYEQYF
TRBV6-6	.	15	TRBJ2-7	TRBD2	TGTGCCAGCAGTTACGGGGGACTAGCGGGATACGAGCAGTACTTC	CASSYGGLAGYEQYF
TRBV6-6	.	14	TRBJ1-5	.	TGTGCCAGCAGTTACGCGACATATAATCAGCCCCAGCATTTT	CASSYATYNQPQHF
TRBV6-1	.	15	TRBJ2-3	TRBD2	TGTGCCACCCGCCCCCGGGCGGGAGGAACAGATACGCAGTATTTT	CATRPRAGGTDTQYF
TRBV15	.	14	TRBJ2-7	TRBD1	TGTGCCACCAGCAAGGACAGGGGGCTCTACGAGCAGTACTTC	CATSKDRGLYEQYF
TRBV15	.	14	TRBJ1-3	.	TGTGCCACAAGCACCATGGAGAGTGGAAACACCATATATTTT	CATSTMESGNTIYF
TRBV28	.	15	TRBJ2-2	TRBD2	TGTGCCAGCAGTACCTTAGCGGGTTACACCGGGGAGCTGTTTTTT	CASSTLAGYTGELFF
TRBV10-3	.	15	TRBJ2-2	TRBD1	TGTGCCATCAGCCCGGGACAGGGGGATTCCGGGGAGCTGTTTTTT	CAISPGQGDSGELFF
TRBV7-9	few	15	TRBJ2-1	TRBD2	TGTGCCAGCAGTCCTGGGACTCGCGGGGGAGGTGAGCAGTTCTTC	CASSPGTRGGGEQFF
TRBV10-2	.	12	TRBJ2-5	TRBD2	TGCGCCAGCACTAGCGGCCAAGAGACCCAGTACTTC	CASTSGQETQYF
TRBV7-2	.	13	TRBJ1-5	.	TGTGCCAGCAGCGTACAGACACTTCAGCCCCAGCATTTT	CASSVQTLQPQHF
TRBV28	.	15	TRBJ1-1	TRBD1	TGTGCCAGCACCCAACAGGGGGCAGGGAACACTGAAGCTTTCTTT	CASTQQGAGNTEAFF
TRBV4-1	once	16	TRBJ2-3	.	TGCGCCAGCAGCCAAGATATAGCTAGTTTTGGAGATACGCAGTATTTT	CASSQDIASFGDTQYF